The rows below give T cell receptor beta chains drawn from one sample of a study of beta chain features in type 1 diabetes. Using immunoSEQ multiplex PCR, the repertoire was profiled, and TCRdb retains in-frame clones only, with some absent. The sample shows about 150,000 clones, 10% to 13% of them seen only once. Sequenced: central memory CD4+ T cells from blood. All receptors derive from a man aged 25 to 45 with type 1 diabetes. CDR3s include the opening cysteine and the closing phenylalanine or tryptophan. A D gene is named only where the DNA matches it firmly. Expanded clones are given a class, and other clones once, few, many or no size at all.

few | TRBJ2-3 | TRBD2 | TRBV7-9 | CASVEREGLDTQYF | TGTGCCAGCGTAGAGCGGGAGGGGCTAGATACGCAGTATTTT
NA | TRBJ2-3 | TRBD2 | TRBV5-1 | CASSISGTTDTQYF | TGCGCCAGCAGCATAAGCGGGACCACAGATACGCAGTATTTT
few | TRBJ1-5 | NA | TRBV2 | CASGGTGNQPQHF | TGTGCCAGCGGAGGGACGGGCAATCAGCCCCAGCATTTT
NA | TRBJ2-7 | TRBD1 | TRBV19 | CATTSGQGTTYEQYF | TGTGCCACTACGAGCGGACAGGGGACAACCTACGAGCAGTACTTC
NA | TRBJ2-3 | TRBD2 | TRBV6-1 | CASTVGGSTDTQYF | TGTGCCAGCACGGTCGGGGGGAGCACAGATACGCAGTATTTT
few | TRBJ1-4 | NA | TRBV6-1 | CASSEMGTVLNEKLFF | TGTGCCAGCAGTGAGATGGGCACAGTCCTTAATGAAAAACTGTTTTTT
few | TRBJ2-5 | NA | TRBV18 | CASSPPGTAGETQYF | TGTGCCAGCTCACCACCCGGGACGGCGGGGGAGACCCAGTACTTC
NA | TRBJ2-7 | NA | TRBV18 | CASSGGGGTYEQYF | TGTGCCAGTTCAGGCGGTGGGGGGACCTACGAGCAGTACTTC
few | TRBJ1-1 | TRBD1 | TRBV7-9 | CASSPRTGLNTEAFF | TGTGCCAGCAGCCCTCGGACAGGGCTGAACACTGAAGCTTTCTTT
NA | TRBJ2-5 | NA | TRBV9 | CASSVVSWTDQETQYF | TGTGCCAGCAGCGTAGTGTCTTGGACAGACCAAGAGACCCAGTACTTC
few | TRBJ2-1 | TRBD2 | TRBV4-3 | CASSQEGLTSGTYNEQFF | TGCGCCAGCAGCCAAGAGGGCCTGACTAGCGGGACTTACAATGAGCAGTTCTTC
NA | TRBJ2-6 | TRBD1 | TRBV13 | CASGDRVSGANVLTF | TGTGCCAGCGGGGACAGGGTATCGGGGGCCAACGTCCTGACTTTC
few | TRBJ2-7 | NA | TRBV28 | CASSPRGYEQYF | TGTGCCAGCAGTCCCAGGGGCTACGAGCAGTACTTC
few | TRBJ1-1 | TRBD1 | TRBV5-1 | CASSISQGLYFF | TGCGCCAGCAGCATTTCACAGGGGTTGTATTTCTTT
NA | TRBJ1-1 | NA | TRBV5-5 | CASSYQGRVANTEAFF | TGTGCCAGCAGCTATCAGGGGCGGGTGGCGAACACTGAAGCTTTCTTT
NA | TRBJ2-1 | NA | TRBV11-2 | CASSLVRYNEQFF | TGTGCCAGCAGCTTAGTCAGGTACAATGAGCAGTTCTTC
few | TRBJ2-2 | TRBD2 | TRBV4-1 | CASSQVVAGGNTGELFF | TGCGCCAGCAGCCAAGTCGTAGCGGGAGGTAACACCGGGGAGCTGTTTTTT
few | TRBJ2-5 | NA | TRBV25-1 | CASSNTGLPLETQYF | TGTGCCAGCAGTAATACAGGGCTACCCCTTGAGACCCAGTACTTC
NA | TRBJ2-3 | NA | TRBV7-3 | CASSLTWATDTQYF | TGTGCCAGCAGCTTAACGTGGGCGACAGATACGCAGTATTTT
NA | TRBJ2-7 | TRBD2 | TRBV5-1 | CASRPGLAGAYEQYF | TGCGCCAGCAGACCTGGACTAGCGGGAGCCTACGAGCAGTACTTC
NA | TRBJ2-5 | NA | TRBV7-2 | CASSGRGGETQYF | TGTGCCAGCAGCGGCAGGGGAGGGGAGACCCAGTACTTC
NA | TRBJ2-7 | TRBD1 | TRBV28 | CASRPQGQGNYEQYF | TGTGCCAGCAGGCCCCAGGGACAGGGAAACTACGAGCAGTACTTC
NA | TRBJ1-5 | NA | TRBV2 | CASRGGWEGPQHF | TGTGCCAGCAGGGGGGGGTGGGAAGGGCCCCAGCATTTT
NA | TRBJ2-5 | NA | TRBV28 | CASSEETQYF | TGTGCCAGCAGCGAAGAGACCCAGTACTTC
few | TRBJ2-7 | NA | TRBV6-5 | CASSYGRARYEQYF | TGTGCCAGCAGTTACGGCAGGGCACGGTACGAGCAGTACTTC
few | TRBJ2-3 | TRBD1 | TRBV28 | CASTPGQSLGHTQYF | TGTGCCAGCACCCCGGGACAGTCCCTCGGGCATACGCAGTATTTT